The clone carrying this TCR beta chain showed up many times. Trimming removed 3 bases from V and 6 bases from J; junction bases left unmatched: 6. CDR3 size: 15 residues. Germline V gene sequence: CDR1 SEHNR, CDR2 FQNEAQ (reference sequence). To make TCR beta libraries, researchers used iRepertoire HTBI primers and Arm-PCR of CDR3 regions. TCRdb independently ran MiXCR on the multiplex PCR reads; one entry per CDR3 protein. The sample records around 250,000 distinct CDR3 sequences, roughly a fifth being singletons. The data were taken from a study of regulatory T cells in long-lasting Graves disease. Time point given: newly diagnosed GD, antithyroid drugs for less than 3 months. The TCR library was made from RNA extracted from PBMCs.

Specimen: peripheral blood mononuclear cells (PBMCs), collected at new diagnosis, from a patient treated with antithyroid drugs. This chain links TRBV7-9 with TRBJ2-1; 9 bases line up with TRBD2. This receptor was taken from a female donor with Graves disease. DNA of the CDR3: TGTGCCAGCAGCTTTAGCGGGAGTTGGGGCAATGAGCAGTTCTTC. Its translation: CASSFSGSWGNEQFF. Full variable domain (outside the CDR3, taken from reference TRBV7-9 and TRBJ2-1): DTGVSQNPRHKITKRGQNVTFRCDPISEHNRLYWYRQTLGQGPEFLTYFQNEAQLEKSRLLSDRFSAERPKGSFSTLEIQRTEQGDSAMYLCASSFSGSWGNEQFFGPGTRLTVL.